This T cell receptor beta chain was recorded in a study of T cells after yellow fever vaccination. Whole-study results and caveats: Overlap between CD4 and CD8 compartments was detected for a small share of clonotypes.

A note on this clonotype: What it binds is unknown.

Germline assignment: CDR1 SSHAT and CDR2 FNYEAQ (reference sequence). V gave up 6 bases and J gave up 10 bases; unmatched junction bases: 9. The CDR3 consists of 14 residues. TCRdb independently ran MiXCR on the 5' RACE reads; one entry per CDR3 protein. The table includes 400,000 or so distinct CDR3 sequences, roughly 6.1% detected once. This material consisted of PBMCs, taken 5 days after the yellow fever booster vaccination. The clonotype comes from a man younger than 45 who received the YFV17D yellow fever vaccine. The chain links TRBV7-7 to TRBJ2-1; TRBD2 agrees at 10 bases. The CDR3 DNA reads as TGTGCCAGCAGTACTAGCGGGGTTTGGGGGGAGCAGTTCTTC. Protein: CASSTSGVWGEQFF.